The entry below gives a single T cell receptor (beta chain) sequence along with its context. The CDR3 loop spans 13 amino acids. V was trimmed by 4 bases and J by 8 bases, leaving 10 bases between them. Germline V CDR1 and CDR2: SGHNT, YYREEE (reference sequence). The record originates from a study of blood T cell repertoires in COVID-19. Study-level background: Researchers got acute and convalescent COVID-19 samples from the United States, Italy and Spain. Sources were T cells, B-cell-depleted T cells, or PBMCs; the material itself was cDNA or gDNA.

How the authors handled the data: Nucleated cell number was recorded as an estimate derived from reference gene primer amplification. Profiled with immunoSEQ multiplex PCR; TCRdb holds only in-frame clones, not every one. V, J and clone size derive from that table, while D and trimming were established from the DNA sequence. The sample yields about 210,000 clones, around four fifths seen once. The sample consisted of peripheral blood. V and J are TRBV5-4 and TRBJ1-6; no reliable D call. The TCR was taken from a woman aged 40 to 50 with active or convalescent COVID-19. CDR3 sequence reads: CASSPYLDSPLHF. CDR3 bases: TGTGCCAGCAGCCCCTACTTGGATTCACCCCTCCACTTT.